This T cell receptor (beta chain) stems from a study of OX40 agonist ivuxolimab in advanced cancers. Looking at the study overall: The patients got ivuxolimab, which is an agonistic anti-OX40 (CD134) antibody. Partial responses were seen in three patients, one with hepatocellular carcinoma and two with cutaneous melanoma.

This clone was seen a single time. Antigen unknown. The V end was cut by 6 bases, the J end by 0 bases, with 12 bases between. From germline, CDR1 is MDHEN and CDR2 SYDVKM. The CDR3 runs to 14 residues. Clones were sequenced by immunoSEQ multiplex PCR, and TCRdb holds only the in-frame ones, with some missing. The table shows tens of thousands of clones, with 89% occurring only once. Whole-study findings and limits: At doses 0.1 to 3.0 mg/kg, CD4+ and CD8+ clones expanded. Antigen specificity of clonally expanded peripheral T cells was not established.

Source: CD4+ or CD8+ T cells sorted from blood, taken in a trial of the OX40 agonist ivuxolimab. This sequence joins TRBV28 and TRBJ2-7; weak D call: TRBD1 (7 bases). This TCR derives from an adult with an advanced solid tumor such as melanoma, head and neck, liver or kidney cancer. This chain's CDR3 is CASSPGGSSYEQYF. The CDR3 region has the DNA TGTGCCAGCAGCCCAGGGGGGAGCTCCTACGAGCAGTACTTC.